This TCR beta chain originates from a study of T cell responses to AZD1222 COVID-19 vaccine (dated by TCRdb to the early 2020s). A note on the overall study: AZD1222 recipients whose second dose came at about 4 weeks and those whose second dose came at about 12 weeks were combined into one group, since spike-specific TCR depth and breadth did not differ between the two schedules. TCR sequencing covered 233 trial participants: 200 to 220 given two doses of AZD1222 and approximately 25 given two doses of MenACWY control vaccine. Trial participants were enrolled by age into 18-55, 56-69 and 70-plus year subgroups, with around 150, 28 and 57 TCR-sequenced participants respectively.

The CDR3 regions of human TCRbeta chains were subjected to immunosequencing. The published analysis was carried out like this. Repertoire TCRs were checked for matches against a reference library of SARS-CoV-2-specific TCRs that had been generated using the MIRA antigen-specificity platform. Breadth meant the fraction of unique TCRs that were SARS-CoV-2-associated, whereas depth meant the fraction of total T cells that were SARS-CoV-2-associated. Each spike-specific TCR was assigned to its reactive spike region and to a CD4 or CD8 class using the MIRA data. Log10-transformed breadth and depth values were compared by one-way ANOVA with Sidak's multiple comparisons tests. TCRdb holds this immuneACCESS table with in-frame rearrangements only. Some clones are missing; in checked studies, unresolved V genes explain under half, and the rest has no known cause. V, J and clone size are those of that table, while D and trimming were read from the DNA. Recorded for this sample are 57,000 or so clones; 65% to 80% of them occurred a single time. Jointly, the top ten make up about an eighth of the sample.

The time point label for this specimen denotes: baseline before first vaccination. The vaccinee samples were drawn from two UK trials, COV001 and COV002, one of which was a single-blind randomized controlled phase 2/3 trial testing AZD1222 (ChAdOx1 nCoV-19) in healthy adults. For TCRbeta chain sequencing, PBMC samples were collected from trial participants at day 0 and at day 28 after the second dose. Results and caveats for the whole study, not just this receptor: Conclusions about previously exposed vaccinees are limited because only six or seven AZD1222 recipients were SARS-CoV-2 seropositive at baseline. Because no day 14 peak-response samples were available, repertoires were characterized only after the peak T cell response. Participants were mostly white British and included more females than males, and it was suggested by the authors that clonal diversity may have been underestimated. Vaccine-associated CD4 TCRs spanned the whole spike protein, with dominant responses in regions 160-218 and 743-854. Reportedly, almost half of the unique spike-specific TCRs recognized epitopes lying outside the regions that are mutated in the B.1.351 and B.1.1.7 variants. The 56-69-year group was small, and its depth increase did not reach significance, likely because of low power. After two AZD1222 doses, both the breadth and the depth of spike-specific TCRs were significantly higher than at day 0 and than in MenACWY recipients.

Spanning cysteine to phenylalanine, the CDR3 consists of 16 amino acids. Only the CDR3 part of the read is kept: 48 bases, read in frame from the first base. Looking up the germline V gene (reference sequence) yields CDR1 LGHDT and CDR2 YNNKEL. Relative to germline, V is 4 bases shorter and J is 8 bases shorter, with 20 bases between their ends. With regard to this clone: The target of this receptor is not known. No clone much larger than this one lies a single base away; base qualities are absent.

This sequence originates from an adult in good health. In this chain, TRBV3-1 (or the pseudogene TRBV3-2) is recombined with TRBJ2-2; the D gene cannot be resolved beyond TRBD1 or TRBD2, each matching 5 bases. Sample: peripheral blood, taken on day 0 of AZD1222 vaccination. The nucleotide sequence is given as TGTGCCAGCAGCCGCGGTGGGAGACAGCATTCAGGGGAGCTGTTTTTT. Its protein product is CASSRGGRQHSGELFF.